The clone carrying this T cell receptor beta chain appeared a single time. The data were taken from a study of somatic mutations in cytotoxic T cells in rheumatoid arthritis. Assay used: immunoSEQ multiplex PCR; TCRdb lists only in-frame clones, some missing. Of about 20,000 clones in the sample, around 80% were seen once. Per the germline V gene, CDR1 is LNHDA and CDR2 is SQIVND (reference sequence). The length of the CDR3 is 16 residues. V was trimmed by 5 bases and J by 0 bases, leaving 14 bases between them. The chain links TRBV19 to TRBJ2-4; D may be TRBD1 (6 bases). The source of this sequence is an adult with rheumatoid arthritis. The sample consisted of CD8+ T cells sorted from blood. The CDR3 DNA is TGTGCCAGTAGTCCGGGGACATGGGTAGCCAAAAACATTCAGTACTTC. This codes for CASSPGTWVAKNIQYF.